A selection of T cell receptor beta chains follows, all from one sample in a study of blood T cell repertoires in COVID-19. Sequenced by immunoSEQ multiplex PCR; TCRdb stores in-frame clones only, minus some. The data show a few hundred thousand clones, roughly 87% seen once. The sample was PBMCs or T cells enriched from blood (not recorded which). These receptors were obtained from a woman between 25 and 40 years old who had recovered from COVID-19. Both conserved end residues are part of each CDR3.

V gene,CDR3 protein
TRBV3-1/TRBV3-2,CASSLTSGPETQYF
TRBV4-1,CASSQTGTGEQYF
TRBV10-3,CAISEGVALEQFF
TRBV18,CASSPQWGGSFTEAFF
TRBV19,CASSLRGMASNQPQHF
TRBV4-1,CASSQVGGARRVGELFF
TRBV28,CASSPVTAPEQYF
TRBV21-1,CASSKAGRGHTGELFF
TRBV5-1,CASSEDMEYGYTF
TRBV5-1,CASSAQIQETQYF
TRBV6-5,CASIHRDRDQETQYF
TRBV28,CATLGSGREQYF
TRBV5-6,CASSLGIAKNTGELFF
TRBV4-1,CASSQGLFSGNTIYF
TRBV28,CASSLTGTNSPLHF
TRBV4-1,CASSPHPGLSGTGELFF
TRBV2,CASSGAGDTQYF
TRBV6-5,CASLNPGQGSRTF
TRBV25-1,CASSESPSETQYF
TRBV4-1,CASSNLAGSYNEQFF
TRBV7-8,CASSLGGGQPQHF
TRBV12-5,CASGYEAPYEQYF
TRBV2,CASSRGSSRGYTF
TRBV5-5,CASSFPTRIRDFPGQYF
TRBV15,CATNPGTGARTDTQYF
TRBV25-1,CASIPSGEGDSPLHF
TRBV4-1,CASSQLPGQGSNEKLFF
TRBV28,CASSLGQGTYEQYF
TRBV2,CASSVSQGNYGYTF
TRBV5-1,CASSLLTGGATGELFF